This T cell receptor beta chain is drawn from a study of T cells after somatic rescue of genetic block. Profiled with immunoSEQ multiplex PCR; TCRdb holds only in-frame clones, not every one. The repertoire consists of over 9,000 clones, with around four fifths occurring once and the leading ten covering approximately 8%. This sequence originates from a boy aged 10-17 years. The sample consisted of peripheral blood mononuclear cells (PBMCs).

CDR3 coding DNA: TGCGCCAGCAGCCAACCCTGGGCCTACACAGATACGCAGTATTTT. As protein: CASSQPWAYTDTQYF. V is TRBV4-3 and J is TRBJ2-3; D unresolved. Germline assignment: CDR1 LGHNA and CDR2 YSLEER. Trimming took off 2 bases at V and 2 bases at J, with 11 bases between the two ends. This CDR3 contains 15 residues.